This T cell receptor beta chain was obtained from a study of T cell repertoires in cytomegalovirus infection (dated by TCRdb to about 2019). As for the study more broadly: Peptide stimulations targeted recently identified HLA-C-restricted CMV epitopes, whose presentation resists viral immunomodulation, together with well-studied HLA-B-restricted epitopes. Because public TCR beta signatures pointed to carriage of CMV infection together with the matching HLA type, the HLA type of each donor mattered for the analysis. General findings and caveats noted by the study authors: In both this cohort and an independent roughly 350-donor cohort, the cumulative frequency of public TCR beta family members distinguished carriers of CMV infection plus the relevant HLA type. The ex vivo response was dominated by HLA-C-restricted CMV-specific TCR beta clonotypes, which also provided the single most frequent clonotype in two of eight donors.

Turning to this clonotype: Its binding antigen is unknown. Base quality data are lacking; no much larger clone is found one base away.

The sample's treatment or condition label is to be understood as: in vitro stimulation with specific CMV peptide epitopes to enrich CMV-specific T cells. The germline V gene (reference sequence) gives CDR1 as SEHNR and CDR2 as FQNEAQ. Spanning cysteine to phenylalanine, the CDR3 consists of 14 amino acids. The read is trimmed to its CDR3 DNA, 42 bases read in frame from base 1. The junction shows trimming of 5 bases on V and 5 bases on J, and the gene matches do not reach 3 bases of it. Sequencing instrument: Illumina HiSeq 1500. Starting from the raw public reads, TCRdb applied fastp trimming at Q25, assembled clones with MiXCR and retained in-frame beta chains. Duplicate CDR3 protein sequences are folded into a single record with the most common DNA and genes. Present in this sample are roughly 920,000 distinct CDR3 sequences, around 30% of which were seen just once. The ten largest account for about an eighth of the sample.

Sample: cultured CD8+ T cells from PBMCs, taken from culture after CMV antigen stimulation. The rearranged segments are TRBV7-9 and TRBJ1-5, with TRBD1 matching 10 junction bases. The sequence derives from a human donor in good health (CMV status not recorded). Some clones in this sample may be carry-over from other donors' samples. In nucleotide form, the sequence is TGTGCCAGCAGCCCGGACAGGGGGTATCAGCCCCAGCATTTT. Its product reads: CASSPDRGYQPQHF.